These 23 T cell receptor beta chains originate from one sample sequenced in a study of blood T cell repertoires in COVID-19. The assay was immunoSEQ multiplex PCR, and TCRdb's table has in-frame clones only and misses some. The sample contains around 300,000 clones, roughly 86% of which appear only once. The sequenced material came from PBMCs or T cells enriched from blood (not recorded which). The receptors come from a woman younger than 30 who had recovered from COVID-19.

The J gene is TRBJ2-7, the V gene TRBV3-1 (or the pseudogene TRBV3-2); 7 positions agree with TRBD2. The CDR3 runs 14 residues. The trim removed 4 bases at V and 6 bases at J, leaving 9 bases unmatched. Germline CDR1 and CDR2: LGHDT and YNNKEL (reference sequence). The chain's CDR3 is CASSPGGSVVEQYF. The CDR3 nucleotides read TGTGCCAGCAGCCCTGGCGGGAGTGTAGTCGAGCAGTACTTC.

The chain uses TRBV4-1 and TRBJ1-2; possible D gene TRBD1, 6 bases. Germline lookup yields CDR1 MGHRA and CDR2 YSYEKL. The CDR3 has 14 residues. V was pared by 4 bases and J by 6 bases, with 15 bases between. The CDR3 protein is CASSLPRGGDGYTF. CDR3 bases: TGCGCCAGCAGCCTCCCAAGGGGGGGAGATGGCTACACCTTC.

The V gene is TRBV3-1 (or the pseudogene TRBV3-2), the J gene TRBJ2-1, with D unclear. Germline V gene sequence: CDR1 LGHDT, CDR2 YNNKEL (reference sequence). The CDR3 spans 16 residues. The V and J ends lost 2 bases and 8 bases respectively, with 19 bases between them. DNA for the CDR3: TGTGCCAGCAGCCAATACTTGAACTTCGGTCCCGATGAGCAGTTCTTC. It specifies CASSQYLNFGPDEQFF.

This chain joins TRBV29-1 and TRBJ2-5; D perhaps matches TRBD2 (7 bases). This CDR3 spans 12 amino acids. V dropped 4 bases and J dropped 6 bases, with 12 bases sitting between them. Germline lookup yields CDR1 SQVTM and CDR2 ANQGSEA. The CDR3, as DNA: TGCAGCGTTGTGAAGGGGGGGCAGACCCAGTACTTC. It translates to CSVVKGGQTQYF.

The chain carries TRBV3-1 (or the pseudogene TRBV3-2) and TRBJ2-1; 15 bases fit TRBD2. Germline V CDR1 and CDR2: LGHDT, YNNKEL (reference sequence). V dropped 4 bases and J dropped 0; count of bases not matched to a gene: 10. This CDR3 is 20 amino acids long. This CDR3 is CASSLSGTSGGSSSYNEQFF. Here the CDR3 DNA reads TGTGCCAGCAGCCTAAGTGGGACTAGCGGGGGGTCGAGCTCCTACAATGAGCAGTTCTTC.

The CDR3 bases are TGTGCCAGCAGCGTGGATACAGGGGGCATTCGAGAGACCCAGTACTTC. Amino acids: CASSVDTGGIRETQYF. The chain uses TRBV9 and TRBJ2-5; TRBD1 aligns across 9 bases. V shed 2 bases and J 4 bases; nucleotides not matched to a gene: 9. This CDR3 contains 16 residues. CDR1 is SGDLS and CDR2 is YYNGEE in the germline V gene.

V and J are TRBV29-1 and TRBJ2-7; 8 bases match TRBD1. CDR1 SQVTM and CDR2 ANQGSEA come from the germline V gene. The CDR3 is made up of 11 amino acids. The trim removed 7 bases at V and 5 bases at J, leaving 4 bases unmatched. The CDR3 protein is CSGRQGNEQYF. CDR3 DNA sequence: TGCAGCGGAAGACAGGGGAACGAGCAGTACTTC.

This clone was counted between two and nine times. The chain employs TRBV5-1 and TRBJ1-6, with TRBD1 matching 8 bases. Germline CDR1 SGHRS, CDR2 YFSETQ. V lost 3 bases to trimming and J lost 7 bases; unmatched junction nucleotides: 3. The CDR3 sequence is 14 residues long. In DNA, the CDR3 is TGCGCCAGCAGCTCCAGACAGGGGAATTCACCCCTCCACTTT. Amino acid sequence: CASSSRQGNSPLHF.

The DNA of the CDR3 is TGTGCCAGTAGTCCGACGGGAAGTGCCTACGAGCAGTACTTC. Translating gives CASSPTGSAYEQYF. V and J are TRBV19 and TRBJ2-7; possibly TRBD2 for D (5 bases). Germline values: CDR1 LNHDA, CDR2 SQIVND (reference sequence). Trimming removed 5 bases at V and 2 bases at J, with 13 bases between. The CDR3 runs to 14 residues.

The chain links TRBV2 to TRBJ1-3, with D possibly matching TRBD1 (5 bases). The CDR3 runs to 15 residues. Germline values: CDR1 SNHLY, CDR2 FYNNEI. The V end lost 2 bases, the J end lost 4 bases, and 12 bases lay between the germline ends. This chain's CDR3 is CASSEQGLSGNTIYF. The DNA of the CDR3 is TGTGCCAGCAGTGAACAGGGATTATCCGGAAACACCATATATTTT.

This chain links TRBV5-6 with TRBJ1-3; 7 bases map to TRBD1. This CDR3 has 16 residues. J lost 4 bases, V lost 4 bases, and 11 bases had no gene match. Germline CDR1 SGHDT, CDR2 YYEEEE. In DNA, the CDR3 is TGTGCCAGCAGCCCTACAGGGGATCTTGTCGGAAACACCATATATTTT. This codes for CASSPTGDLVGNTIYF.

The chain has TRBV7-2 and TRBJ2-1; D perhaps matches TRBD2 (6 bases). CDR3 length: 13 residues. V lost 4 bases and J 12 bases, leaving 16 bases between the germline ends. Germline V gives CDR1 SGHTA, CDR2 FQGNSA. The CDR3 DNA sequence: TGTGCCAGCAGCTCCACCGGGACTTCGGGGCAGTTCTTC. Its protein is CASSSTGTSGQFF.

With respect to this clone: Without the conserved terminal phenylalanine or tryptophan, this CDR3 likely stems from a read error. The DNA is left out, because the CDR3 cannot be placed on it with certainty; the CDR3 is given as TCRdb lists it. J is TRBJ2-7 and V is TRBV20-1; the table calls TRBD1, which could not be checked here. Germline-derived CDR1 and CDR2 are DFQATT and SNEGSKA (reference sequence). Including both end residues, the CDR3 is 10 amino acids long. CDR3 sequence reads: CSTGTGGAVS.

The J gene is TRBJ1-3, the V gene TRBV3-1 (or the pseudogene TRBV3-2); TRBD1 might be the D (6 bases). Germline loops: CDR1 LGHDT, CDR2 YNNKEL (reference sequence). CDR3 size: 15 residues. Trimming stripped 3 bases from V and 5 bases from J, with 14 bases between. CDR3 residues: CASSQAGAVRNTIYF. For the CDR3, the DNA is TGTGCCAGCAGCCAGGCAGGGGCCGTTCGAAACACCATATATTTT.

The chain has TRBV2 and TRBJ2-3, with a weak D call TRBD1 (6 bases). V lost 8 bases, J lost 4 bases, and 22 bases lay in between. Germline-derived CDR1 and CDR2 are SNHLY and FYNNEI. CDR3 length equals 16 residues. As DNA, the CDR3 is TGTGCCAGCCCCGAGGGAACAGGGTCTTCCTCAGATACGCAGTATTTT. It specifies CASPEGTGSSSDTQYF. Looking up the rest from reference TRBV2 and TRBJ2-3 gives the full variable domain: EPEVTQTPSHQVTQMGQEVILRCVPISNHLYFYWYRQILGQKVEFLVSFYNNEISEKSEIFDDQFSVERPDGSNFTLKIRSTKLEDSAMYFCASPEGTGSSSDTQYFGPGTRLTVL.

As to this clone: Germline is not matched at one junction end, which may reflect a read error. This chain links TRBV7-9 with TRBJ2-7; 7 nucleotides agree with TRBD1. The germline V gene encodes CDR1 SEHNR and CDR2 FQNEAQ (reference sequence). This CDR3 is 10 amino acids long. The CDR3 sequence is CASSSGQMSF. DNA for the CDR3: TGTGCCAGCAGCTCGGGACAGATGAGCTTC. Full variable domain (remainder filled in from reference TRBV7-9 and TRBJ2-7): DTGVSQNPRHKITKRGQNVTFRCDPISEHNRLYWYRQTLGQGPEFLTYFQNEAQLEKSRLLSDRFSAERPKGSFSTLEIQRTEQGDSAMYLCASSSGQMSFGPGTRLTVT.

CDR3 nucleotide sequence: TGTGCCAGCAGTGAAGCGCGGTATTGGGTCAATCAGCCCCAGCATTTT. Encoded protein: CASSEARYWVNQPQHF. This chain links TRBV6-1 with TRBJ1-5; no clear D. Germline V gene data show CDR1 as MNHNS and CDR2 as SASEGT. With 0 bases removed from V and 3 bases from J, the gap between germline ends came to 12 bases. The CDR3 covers 16 residues.

With regard to this clone: Other nucleotide sequences from this sample produce the same CDR3. The J gene is TRBJ2-3, the V gene TRBV7-9; D remains ambiguous. V was trimmed by 5 bases and J by 3 bases, leaving 6 bases between them. Germline-derived CDR1 and CDR2 are SEHNR and FQNEAQ (reference sequence). The CDR3 length is 12 residues. The DNA for the CDR3 is TGTGCCAGCAGCCCGAGTACAGATACGCAGTATTTT. It is translated as CASSPSTDTQYF.

The chain recombines TRBV18 with TRBJ1-4; TRBD1 matches at 8 bases. This CDR3 is 19 amino acids long. V was clipped by 3 bases and J by 0 bases; unmatched bases: 12. Germline V gene data show CDR1 as KGHSH and CDR2 as LQKENI. CDR3 protein: CASSPLVGTGFATNEKLFF. For the CDR3, the DNA is TGTGCCAGCTCACCTCTGGTCGGGACAGGCTTTGCAACTAATGAAAAACTGTTTTTT.

V is TRBV5-1 and J is TRBJ2-1; no definite D call. The CDR3 length is 11 residues. CDR1 and CDR2 (germline): SGHRS, YFSETQ. The V and J ends lost 2 bases and 7 bases respectively, with 4 bases between them. Written as DNA, the CDR3 is TGCGCCAGCAGCTTCTTAAATGAGCAGTTCTTC. Translating gives CASSFLNEQFF.

V gene TRBV2 combines with J gene TRBJ2-3; 12 positions agree with TRBD2. V lost 5 bases to trimming and J lost 2 bases; unmatched junction nucleotides: 5. The V gene's germline CDR1 is SNHLY and CDR2 FYNNEI. The CDR3 is 16 amino acids. CDR3 nucleotides: TGTGCCAGCAGTTCCGGACTAGCGGGAACCACAGATACGCAGTATTTT. Its protein is CASSSGLAGTTDTQYF.

The V and J genes are TRBV6-5 and TRBJ1-1, with no clear D. This CDR3 is 14 amino acids long. V lost 3 bases and J 4 bases, leaving 12 bases between the germline ends. CDR1 is MNHEY and CDR2 is SVGAGI in the germline V gene. CDR3 residues: CASSYRTGVTEAFF. As DNA, the CDR3 is TGTGCCAGCAGTTATCGCACGGGAGTCACTGAAGCTTTCTTT.

The J gene is TRBJ1-1, the V gene TRBV27; D remains ambiguous. The CDR3 contains 11 residues. With 8 bases removed from V and 8 bases from J, the gap between germline ends came to 12 bases. CDR1 and CDR2 (germline): MNHEY, SMNVEV (reference sequence). The CDR3 coding sequence is TGTGCCAGCGGGCCGCGGGAGGAAGCTTTCTTT. This encodes CASGPREEAFF.